Listed below are T cell receptor beta chains from one sample, sequenced in a study of Ad26.COV2.S vaccination and SARS-CoV-2 variants. Clones were read by immunoSEQ multiplex PCR, and TCRdb kept only the in-frame ones, dropping some. The table lists some 480,000 clones, 87% of them singletons. The sample in question was peripheral blood, obtained in a trial of Ad26.COV2.S vaccine versus placebo. These receptors all come from a person aged 18-65 years who received the Ad26.COV2.S COVID-19 vaccine or a placebo. Each CDR3 is given with its conserved first and last residue. The D gene is left open where the match is weak. Some rows mark clone size as missing; the rest say once, few, many or name a class of expanded clone.

size: NA
D: TRBD1
V: TRBV6-5
J: TRBJ1-2
CDR3: CASSRDRDGGYTF
DNA: TGTGCCAGCAGCCGAGACAGGGATGGTGGCTACACCTTC

size: NA
D: TRBD1
V: TRBV20-1
J: TRBJ1-6
CDR3: CSASAGQVLYSPLHF
DNA: TGCAGTGCTAGTGCGGGACAGGTCCTTTATTCACCCCTCCACTTT

size: NA
D: TRBD1
V: TRBV19
J: TRBJ1-1
CDR3: CASSNTGGAGNTEAFF
DNA: TGTGCCAGTAGTAATACAGGGGGGGCTGGGAACACTGAAGCTTTCTTT

size: NA
D: TRBD2
V: TRBV6-5
J: TRBJ2-1
CDR3: CASSQGLAPYNEQFF
DNA: TGTGCCAGCAGCCAGGGACTAGCGCCTTACAATGAGCAGTTCTTC

size: NA
D: TRBD1
V: TRBV18
J: TRBJ1-1
CDR3: CASSPGTGDEAFF
DNA: TGTGCCAGCTCACCAGGGACAGGAGATGAAGCTTTCTTT

size: NA
D: TRBD2
V: TRBV13
J: TRBJ2-7
CDR3: CASSLPGGPYEQYF
DNA: TGTGCCAGCAGCTTACCGGGAGGTCCCTACGAGCAGTACTTC

size: many
D: TRBD1
V: TRBV29-1
J: TRBJ2-2
CDR3: CSAGTGGAGGELFF
DNA: TGCAGCGCCGGAACAGGGGGCGCGGGCGGGGAGCTGTTTTTT

size: NA
D: NA
V: TRBV13
J: TRBJ2-3
CDR3: CASSLLGGPGDTQYF
DNA: TGTGCCAGCAGCTTACTTGGGGGTCCGGGGGATACGCAGTATTTT

size: NA
D: TRBD2
V: TRBV30
J: TRBJ2-7
CDR3: CAWSGGAGVEQYF
DNA: TGTGCCTGGAGCGGCGGAGCGGGAGTGGAGCAGTACTTC

size: few
D: TRBD2
V: TRBV7-9
J: TRBJ2-7
CDR3: CASSLGLAGAEQYF
DNA: TGTGCCAGCAGCTTAGGACTAGCGGGAGCCGAGCAGTACTTC

size: NA
D: NA
V: TRBV7-9
J: TRBJ2-7
CDR3: CASSAPGPLNGEQYF
DNA: TGTGCCAGCAGCGCCCCCGGGCCCCTAAACGGCGAGCAGTACTTC

size: NA
D: NA
V: TRBV15
J: TRBJ2-7
CDR3: CATSAPRGSSVQYF
DNA: TGTGCCACCAGCGCCCCCCGGGGGTCTTCGGTGCAGTACTTC

size: NA
D: NA
V: TRBV4-2
J: TRBJ2-7
CDR3: CASSLLGGTQYF
DNA: TGTGCCAGCAGCCTACTAGGGGGTACGCAGTACTTC

size: NA
D: TRBD2
V: TRBV11-2
J: TRBJ2-1
CDR3: CASSLGRREGLFF
DNA: TGTGCCAGCAGCTTAGGACGGCGGGAGGGGCTGTTCTTC

size: NA
D: NA
V: TRBV28
J: TRBJ1-1
CDR3: CASSGTRVSREAFF
DNA: TGTGCCAGCAGCGGGACAAGGGTCTCAAGAGAAGCTTTCTTT

size: NA
D: TRBD2
V: TRBV5-3
J: TRBJ2-7
CDR3: CARSLAGGPLREQYF
DNA: TGTGCCAGAAGCTTGGCGGGAGGCCCCCTTCGGGAGCAGTACTTC

size: NA
D: NA
V: TRBV30
J: TRBJ1-1
CDR3: CAWSTGETEAFF
DNA: TGTGCCTGGAGTACGGGAGAAACTGAAGCTTTCTTT

size: NA
D: NA
V: TRBV10-3
J: TRBJ1-2
CDR3: CAISEVVGYGYTF
DNA: TGTGCCATCAGCGAAGTAGTGGGCTATGGCTACACCTTC

size: few
D: NA
V: TRBV7-2
J: TRBJ1-1
CDR3: CASDPGGGWAAFF
DNA: TGTGCCAGCGACCCGGGGGGGGGCTGGGCGGCTTTCTTT

size: NA
D: TRBD2
V: TRBV19
J: TRBJ2-3
CDR3: CASSRRAGGTDTQYF
DNA: TGTGCCAGTAGTCGAAGGGCGGGAGGCACAGATACGCAGTATTTT

size: NA
D: TRBD2
V: TRBV14
J: TRBJ2-7
CDR3: CASSLAGPSYEQYF
DNA: TGTGCCAGCAGCCTAGCGGGTCCTTCCTACGAGCAGTACTTC

size: NA
D: TRBD2
V: TRBV6-6
J: TRBJ2-7
CDR3: CASSRPNSGSEAYEQYF
DNA: TGTGCCAGCAGTCGTCCAAATAGCGGGAGTGAAGCCTACGAGCAGTACTTC

size: once
D: NA
V: TRBV24-1
J: TRBJ2-3
CDR3: CATSDLQRVGTDTQYF
DNA: TGTGCCACCAGTGATTTGCAAAGGGTGGGCACAGATACGCAGTATTTT

size: NA
D: NA
V: TRBV3-1/TRBV3-2
J: TRBJ1-2
CDR3: CASSHPGQAANYGYTF
DNA: TGTGCCAGCAGCCACCCGGGACAAGCAGCTAACTATGGCTACACCTTC

size: NA
D: TRBD2
V: TRBV6-6
J: TRBJ2-5
CDR3: CASSWFPAGGPFSQYF
DNA: TGTGCCAGCAGTTGGTTTCCAGCGGGAGGGCCTTTTTCCCAGTACTTC

size: once
D: NA
V: TRBV30
J: TRBJ2-2
CDR3: CAWSALTRTGELFF
DNA: TGTGCCTGGAGTGCGCTTACTAGGACCGGGGAGCTGTTTTTT

size: NA
D: NA
V: TRBV28
J: TRBJ1-6
CDR3: CASSSSPGGGILGSPLHF
DNA: TGTGCCAGCAGTAGCTCCCCCGGAGGGGGAATTTTGGGTTCACCCCTCCACTTT

size: NA
D: TRBD2
V: TRBV27
J: TRBJ2-7
CDR3: CASSRTSGAPYEQYF
DNA: TGTGCCAGCAGTCGGACTAGCGGAGCCCCCTACGAGCAGTACTTC

size: NA
D: NA
V: TRBV15
J: TRBJ1-4
CDR3: CATSRTVNEKLFF
DNA: TGTGCCACCAGCAGGACAGTTAATGAAAAACTGTTTTTT